The entry that follows covers one TCR beta chain sequence. As yet, its antigen is unknown. TCRdb independently ran MiXCR on the RACE reads; one entry per CDR3 protein. Counted here are 95,000 to 150,000 distinct CDR3 sequences, about 13% occurring once; the ten biggest clones make up about 3%. Time point defined: pre-sensitization, week 0. The sample's treatment: therapeutic diphenylcyclopropenone sensitization with weekly scalp DPC. These data come from a study of human T cells and chemical hapten exposure. Study outcomes and limitations: After DPC sensitization, TCRs above 1 in 1000 frequency showed no change. Counts of TCRs expanded at PT1 correlated positively with patch test score.

After removal of 5 bases from V and 8 bases from J, the junction contained 10 bases not matched to a gene. CDR1 and CDR2 (germline): KGHDR, SFDVKD. The CDR3 spans 16 residues. The genes are TRBV24-1 and TRBJ2-1, with 11 bases fitting TRBD1. This specimen was whole blood, taken in connection with sensitization to the hapten diphenylcyclopropenone (DPC). The TCR originated in a woman under 30 with alopecia areata. Some clones in this sample may be carry-over from other donors' samples. Here the CDR3 reads CATSATDRGRLDEQFF. The CDR3 region has the DNA TGTGCCACCAGTGCCACGGACAGGGGGCGCCTCGATGAGCAGTTCTTC.